This T cell receptor (beta chain) was recovered during a study of blood T cell repertoires in COVID-19. On the study more broadly: Collection of acute and convalescent COVID-19 samples took place in the United States, Italy and Spain. T cells, B-cell-depleted T cells, or PBMCs supplied cDNA or gDNA.

V shed 3 bases, J shed 3 bases, and the junction held 8 bases outside the gene matches. The CDR3 has 16 amino acids. The germline V gene has CDR1 KGHSH and CDR2 LQKENI. As handled by the study authors: Estimation of nucleated cell counts relied on the amplification of reference gene primers. TCRdb's table, derived via immunoSEQ multiplex PCR, lists solely in-frame clones and lacks some. The V and J calls and clone size come from that table; D and trimming were worked out from the DNA. The sample shows roughly 160,000 clones, about four fifths of them seen only once. The gene calls are TRBV18 and TRBJ2-3; 8 bases map to TRBD1. The receptor was derived from an elderly woman with acute or convalescent COVID-19. Sequenced material: peripheral blood. Here the CDR3 reads CASSPPDRDGTDTQYF. The CDR3 nucleotides read TGTGCCAGCTCACCGCCGGACAGGGATGGAACAGATACGCAGTATTTT.